A selection of T cell receptor beta chains follows, all from one sample in a study of blood T cell repertoires in COVID-19. Clones were read by immunoSEQ multiplex PCR, and TCRdb kept only the in-frame ones, dropping some. The sample comprises tens of thousands of clones, about four fifths of which are singletons, and about 30% rests with the top ten. The specimen was peripheral blood. The receptors shown here come from a man between 70 and 80 years old with acute or convalescent COVID-19. Both conserved end residues are part of each CDR3. The order of the fields is V gene, clone size, D gene, J gene, CDR3 protein, CDR3 DNA. The D gene is left open where the match is weak. Expanded clones get a size class; other rows say once, few or many, or leave the size out.

TRBV7-9	few	TRBD2	TRBJ2-3	CASSPRTSGSDTQYF	TGTGCCAGCAGCCCCAGGACTAGCGGGAGTGATACGCAGTATTTT
TRBV5-1	-	TRBD1	TRBJ2-5	CASSPGTGGETQYF	TGCGCCAGCAGCCCCGGGACAGGGGGGGAGACCCAGTACTTC
TRBV27	-	-	TRBJ1-5	CASSYGGAGENQPQHF	TGTGCCAGCAGTTATGGAGGGGCCGGGGAAAATCAGCCCCAGCATTTT
TRBV4-1	few	-	TRBJ2-1	CASSQDVSVSGEQFF	TGCGCCAGCAGCCAAGATGTGTCGGTATCTGGTGAGCAGTTCTTC
TRBV6-2/TRBV6-3	few	-	TRBJ1-1	CASSYIVSQNTEAFF	TGTGCCAGCAGTTATATAGTCTCCCAGAACACTGAAGCTTTCTTT
TRBV9	-	-	TRBJ1-2	CASSVGSTGTYGYTF	TGTGCCAGCAGCGTAGGATCTACAGGCACCTATGGCTACACCTTC
TRBV11-3	-	-	TRBJ2-1	CASSLGHEQFF	TGTGCCAGCAGCTTGGGCCATGAGCAGTTCTTC
TRBV2	-	-	TRBJ2-7	CASSGVRGSSYEQYF	TGTGCCAGCAGCGGGGTACGGGGGAGCTCCTACGAGCAGTACTTC
TRBV28	-	TRBD2	TRBJ2-7	CASRRTSKREQYF	TGTGCCAGCAGGCGGACTAGCAAACGCGAGCAGTACTTC
TRBV28	-	-	TRBJ2-5	CASSLKGWQTQYF	TGTGCCAGCAGTTTAAAGGGGTGGCAGACCCAGTACTTC
TRBV4-1	-	TRBD2	TRBJ2-2	CASSQDRRSSGANTGELFF	TGCGCCAGCAGCCAAGATCGAAGGTCTAGCGGGGCGAACACCGGGGAGCTGTTTTTT
TRBV6-6	-	-	TRBJ2-1	CASRGGDPFYNEQFF	TGTGCCAGCAGAGGAGGGGACCCCTTTTACAATGAGCAGTTCTTC
TRBV7-2	once	-	TRBJ2-2	CASTWPGRADNTGELFF	TGTGCCAGCACATGGCCGGGCAGGGCGGATAACACCGGGGAGCTGTTTTTT
TRBV7-8	-	TRBD2	TRBJ2-5	CASSFRGSSGRETQYF	TGTGCCAGCAGCTTCCGGGGATCTAGCGGGAGGGAGACCCAGTACTTC
TRBV6-2/TRBV6-3	-	TRBD2	TRBJ2-3	CASSHLNPGTSATDTQYF	TGTGCCAGCAGCCACTTAAATCCCGGGACTAGCGCCACAGATACGCAGTATTTT
TRBV5-1	few	-	TRBJ1-6	CASSLGQLNSPLHF	TGCGCCAGCAGCTTGGGACAGCTTAATTCACCCCTCCACTTT
TRBV29-1	-	-	TRBJ2-2	CSVHIQGRAGELFF	TGCAGCGTTCATATACAGGGACGGGCCGGGGAGCTGTTTTTT
TRBV7-8	-	-	TRBJ2-1	CASSVSGLLDRSSYNEQFF	TGTGCCAGCAGCGTATCAGGACTATTAGACCGAAGCTCCTACAATGAGCAGTTCTTC
TRBV18	few	-	TRBJ2-7	CASSPIRGQDEQYF	TGTGCCAGCTCACCAATCCGCGGACAAGACGAGCAGTACTTC
TRBV9	-	TRBD2	TRBJ2-1	CASSKREDSSSYNEQFF	TGTGCCAGCAGTAAGCGGGAGGATTCTAGCTCCTACAATGAGCAGTTCTTC
TRBV28	-	-	TRBJ1-1	CASSLAGESTEAFF	TGTGCCAGCAGTTTGGCAGGGGAGAGCACTGAAGCTTTCTTT
TRBV6-6	-	-	TRBJ1-2	CASRAGPEYGYTF	TGTGCCAGCCGGGCGGGCCCAGAGTATGGCTACACCTTC
TRBV11-2	-	-	TRBJ2-3	CASSLGSGTDTQYF	TGTGCCAGCAGCTTAGGCAGCGGCACAGATACGCAGTATTTT
TRBV11-2	-	-	TRBJ2-1	CASSRDSGSPALLNNEQFF	TGTGCCAGCAGCCGGGACTCGGGTTCGCCGGCACTTCTTAACAATGAGCAGTTCTTC
TRBV5-8	few	-	TRBJ2-1	CASSPVGRTSYNEQFF	TGTGCCAGCAGCCCGGTAGGGAGAACTTCCTACAATGAGCAGTTCTTC
TRBV2	-	-	TRBJ2-4	CASDGDMDIQYF	TGTGCCAGCGACGGGGATATGGACATTCAGTACTTC
TRBV6-5	-	-	TRBJ1-2	CATMRAESYGYTF	TGTGCCACCATGAGGGCTGAGAGCTATGGCTACACCTTC
TRBV27	-	TRBD1	TRBJ1-4	CASSFASGQGITNEKLFF	TGTGCCAGCAGTTTTGCGTCGGGACAGGGTATAACTAATGAAAAACTGTTTTTT
TRBV20-1	-	TRBD1	TRBJ2-2	CSASGGQSGTGELFF	TGCAGTGCTAGTGGGGGACAGTCAGGCACCGGGGAGCTGTTTTTT
TRBV4-2	-	-	TRBJ1-1	CASSQDWQGHSRSTEAFF	TGTGCCAGCAGCCAAGATTGGCAGGGTCATTCGAGGAGTACTGAAGCTTTCTTT
TRBV5-1	-	-	TRBJ2-7	CASSPRGLHEQYF	TGCGCCAGCAGCCCCAGAGGGCTCCACGAGCAGTACTTC
TRBV6-5	once	-	TRBJ1-1	CASRPPGMNTEAFF	TGTGCCAGCAGACCCCCAGGGATGAACACTGAAGCTTTCTTT
TRBV3-1/TRBV3-2	-	TRBD2	TRBJ2-1	CASSQEGTSDEQFF	TGTGCCAGCAGCCAAGAGGGGACTAGCGATGAGCAGTTCTTC
TRBV10-3	-	TRBD1	TRBJ2-5	CAISAQGEETQYF	TGTGCCATCAGTGCACAGGGGGAAGAGACCCAGTACTTC